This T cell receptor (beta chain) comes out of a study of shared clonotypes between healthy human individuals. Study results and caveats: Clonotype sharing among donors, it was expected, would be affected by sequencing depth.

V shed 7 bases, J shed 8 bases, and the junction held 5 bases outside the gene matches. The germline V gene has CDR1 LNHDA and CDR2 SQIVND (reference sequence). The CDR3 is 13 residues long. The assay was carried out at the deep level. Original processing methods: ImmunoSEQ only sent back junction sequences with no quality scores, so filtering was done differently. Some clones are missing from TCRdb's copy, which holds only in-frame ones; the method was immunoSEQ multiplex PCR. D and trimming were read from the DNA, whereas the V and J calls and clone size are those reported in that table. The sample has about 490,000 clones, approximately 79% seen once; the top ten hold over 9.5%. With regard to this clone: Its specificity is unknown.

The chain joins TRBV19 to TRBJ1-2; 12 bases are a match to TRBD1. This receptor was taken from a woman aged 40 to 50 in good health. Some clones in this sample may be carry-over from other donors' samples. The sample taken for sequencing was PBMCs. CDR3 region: CASMAGTGGGYTF. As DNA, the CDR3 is TGTGCCAGTATGGCCGGGACAGGGGGCGGCTACACCTTC.